This T cell receptor (beta chain) derives from a study of early T cells in non-severe SARS-CoV-2 infection. Study findings and constraints: VDJdb matching skewed toward anti-spike CD8 responses, missing private and CD4 specificities.

In the library, individual cDNA molecules carried attached unique molecular identifiers. TCRdb reprocessed the 5' RACE reads via MiXCR and lists one record per CDR3 protein. The sample has roughly 45,000 distinct CDR3 sequences, about 4.6% seen once. Many counts were recorded for this clonotype. What it binds is unknown. With 2 bases removed from V and 4 bases from J, the gap between germline ends came to 17 bases. From germline, CDR1 is DFQATT and CDR2 SNEGSKA (reference sequence). CDR3 length: 15 amino acids. This chain uses TRBV20-1 with TRBJ1-1, with a tentative D call TRBD1 (6 bases). The clonotype originates from an adult who was a healthcare worker with PCR-confirmed SARS-CoV-2 infection or an uninfected control (not recorded which). The specimen was whole blood. This CDR3 reads CSARWAGGRGTEAFF. Here the CDR3 DNA reads TGCAGTGCTAGATGGGCGGGGGGCCGTGGCACTGAAGCTTTCTTT.